This TCR beta chain was identified during a study of blood T cell repertoires in COVID-19. On the study more broadly: PBMCs, B-cell-depleted T cells, or T cells provided the cDNA or gDNA that made up the material.

The germline V and J ends were trimmed by 4 bases and 1 base, with 8 bases remaining between them. Germline CDR1 SGHRS, CDR2 YFSETQ. The CDR3 covers 13 residues. This table comes from immunoSEQ multiplex PCR, and its TCRdb copy is limited to in-frame clones, with some not included. The sample lists about 320,000 clones; around 86% were seen once. The TCR comes from a man aged 60-69 years who had recovered from COVID-19. The genes are TRBV5-1 and TRBJ1-2; TRBD1 might be the D (6 bases). Sequenced: PBMCs or T cells enriched from blood (not recorded which). The chain's CDR3 is CASSQQGNYGYTF. Written as DNA, the CDR3 is TGCGCCAGCAGCCAACAGGGTAACTATGGCTACACCTTC.